This T cell receptor (beta chain) was retrieved from a study of T cells after yellow fever vaccination. The wider study: Where fractions had low cell numbers, libraries were prepared from them with the SMART-Seq v4 Ultra Low Input RNA kit.

Notes on the study in general: Contaminating bulk clonotypes could be abundant in FACS-sorted repertoires. The secondary T-cell response peaked on day 5, not day 15, but was weaker.

Concerning this clonotype: Its antigen is undetermined.

From the 5' RACE reads, TCRdb called clonotypes with MiXCR, one entry per CDR3 protein. In the table there are over 300,000 distinct CDR3 sequences, around 6.8% of which are singletons. CDR1 MNHNY and CDR2 SVGAGI come from the germline V gene (reference sequence). Trimming cost V 9 bases and J 10 bases; bases outside gene matches: 3. The CDR3 spans 10 residues. This material consisted of PBMCs, taken roughly 45 days after the first yellow fever vaccination. This sequence joins TRBV6-6 and TRBJ2-1; 7 bases are shared with TRBD2. The receptor was derived from a man aged 18 to 29 who received the YFV17D yellow fever vaccine. The CDR3 loop reads CARGGCEQFF. In DNA, the CDR3 is TGTGCCAGGGGGGGGTGCGAGCAGTTCTTC.